The entry that follows covers one TCR beta chain sequence. Profiling relied on immunoSEQ multiplex PCR, and the TCRdb table lists in-frame clones only, not all of them. The sample records some 49,000 clones, 85% being singletons. This CDR3 contains 13 residues. Germline-derived CDR1 and CDR2 are KGHSH and LQKENI. The germline V and J ends were trimmed by 2 bases and 7 bases, with 9 bases remaining between them. This sample is part of a study of OX40 agonist ivuxolimab in advanced cancers. On the study more broadly: The study reported partial responses in three patients: one hepatocellular carcinoma, two cutaneous melanoma.

This chain connects TRBV18 to TRBJ2-1, with D unresolved. The receptor comes from an adult with an advanced solid tumor such as melanoma, head and neck, liver or kidney cancer. The sample in question was CD4+ or CD8+ T cells sorted from blood, obtained in a trial of the OX40 agonist ivuxolimab. The CDR3 coding sequence is TGTGCCAGCTCACCATCGCAGAGGAATGAGCAGTTCTTC. Its translation: CASSPSQRNEQFF.